This T cell receptor (beta chain) is from a study of T cells in women clearing cervical HPV infection. Findings and caveats of the study: Repertoire richness, not evenness, was significantly elevated in CIN3+ cases versus controls.

Profiling relied on immunoSEQ multiplex PCR, and the TCRdb table lists in-frame clones only, not all of them. Found here are tens of thousands of clones; the top ten clones hold approximately 4.8%. All participants had a single incident cervical HPV16 infection, and prevalent HPV16 infections were excluded. Note on this clone: Its cognate antigen is unknown.

This TCR derives from a woman aged 18 to 75 with a cervical HPV16 infection that either progressed to CIN3+ or cleared (not recorded which). The sample taken for sequencing was blood buffy coat.

The sequenced CDR3 bases are TGTGCCATCAGTGACAGCTCTGGGGCCAACGTC. This gives the protein CAISDSSGANV. The full CDR3 is CAISDSSGANVLTF. The chain recombines TRBV10-3 with TRBJ2-6; no definite D call. The sequence runs out 3 residues before the end of the CDR3; the remainder is reconstructed from the germline J gene. CDR3 length equals 14 residues. CDR1 is ENHRY, CDR2 SYGVKD, per germline. V shed 3 bases and J shed 0 bases, with 3 bases lying between them.